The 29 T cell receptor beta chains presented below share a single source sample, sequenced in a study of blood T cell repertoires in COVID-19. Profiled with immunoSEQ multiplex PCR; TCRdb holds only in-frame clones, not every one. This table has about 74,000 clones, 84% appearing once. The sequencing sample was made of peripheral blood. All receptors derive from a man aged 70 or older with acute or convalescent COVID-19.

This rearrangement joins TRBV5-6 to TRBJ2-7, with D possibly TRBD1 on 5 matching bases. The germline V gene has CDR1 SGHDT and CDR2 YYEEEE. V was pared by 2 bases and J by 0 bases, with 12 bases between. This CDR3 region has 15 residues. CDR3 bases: TGTGCCAGCAGCTTTGTCGGCAGGGCCTCCTACGAGCAGTACTTC. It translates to CASSFVGRASYEQYF.

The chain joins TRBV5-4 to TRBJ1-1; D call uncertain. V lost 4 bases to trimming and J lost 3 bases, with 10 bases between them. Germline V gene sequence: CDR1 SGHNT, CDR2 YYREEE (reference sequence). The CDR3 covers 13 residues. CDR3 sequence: CASSPRSDTEAFF. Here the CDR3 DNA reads TGTGCCAGCAGCCCGCGGAGTGACACTGAAGCTTTCTTT.

The CDR3 sequence: CASSENSLAGTGELFF. The CDR3 DNA sequence: TGCGCCAGCAGTGAGAATTCACTAGCGGGAACCGGGGAGCTGTTTTTT. The chain employs TRBV10-1 and TRBJ2-2; 10 bases are a match to TRBD2. Germline CDR1 reads WNHNN; CDR2 reads SYGVQD (reference sequence). The V and J ends lost 2 bases and 5 bases, in that order; junction bases with no gene match: 5. This CDR3 has 16 residues.

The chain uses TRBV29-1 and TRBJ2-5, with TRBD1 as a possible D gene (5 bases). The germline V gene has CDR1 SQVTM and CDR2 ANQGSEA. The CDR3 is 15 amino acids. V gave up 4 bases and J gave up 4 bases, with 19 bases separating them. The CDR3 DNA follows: TGCAGCGTTGGTGCCCTGACAGCTAGTGGAGAGACCCAGTACTTC. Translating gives CSVGALTASGETQYF.

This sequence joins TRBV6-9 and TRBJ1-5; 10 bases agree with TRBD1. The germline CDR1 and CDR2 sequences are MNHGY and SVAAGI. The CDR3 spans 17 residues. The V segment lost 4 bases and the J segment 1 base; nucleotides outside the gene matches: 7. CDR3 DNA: TGTGCCAGCAGTTTTGACAGGGGGCAAGCGAGCAATCAGCCCCAGCATTTT. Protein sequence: CASSFDRGQASNQPQHF.

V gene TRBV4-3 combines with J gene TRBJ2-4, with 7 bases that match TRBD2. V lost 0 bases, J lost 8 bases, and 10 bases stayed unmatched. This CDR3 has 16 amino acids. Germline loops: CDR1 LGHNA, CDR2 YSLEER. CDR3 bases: TGCGCCAGCAGCCAAGAAGCAGCTAGCGGAGGTGACATTCAGTACTTC. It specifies CASSQEAASGGDIQYF.

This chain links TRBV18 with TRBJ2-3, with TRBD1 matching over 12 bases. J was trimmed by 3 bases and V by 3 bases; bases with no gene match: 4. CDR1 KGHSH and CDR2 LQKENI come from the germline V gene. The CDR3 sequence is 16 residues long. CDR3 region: CASSPRDRGRTDTQYF. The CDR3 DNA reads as TGTGCCAGCTCACCCCGGGACAGGGGGCGTACAGATACGCAGTATTTT.

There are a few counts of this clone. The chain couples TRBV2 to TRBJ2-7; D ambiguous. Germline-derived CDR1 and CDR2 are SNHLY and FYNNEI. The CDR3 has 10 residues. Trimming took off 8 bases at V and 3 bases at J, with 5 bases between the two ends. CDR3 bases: TGTGCCAGCGGCCTCTACGAGCAGTACTTC. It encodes CASGLYEQYF.

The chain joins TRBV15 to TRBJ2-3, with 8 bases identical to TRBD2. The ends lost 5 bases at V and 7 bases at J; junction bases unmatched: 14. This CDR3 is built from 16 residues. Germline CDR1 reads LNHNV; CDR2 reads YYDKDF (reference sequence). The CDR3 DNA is TGTGCCACCAGCGGAACCGGGACTAGTCAATCGTATACGCAGTATTTT. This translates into CATSGTGTSQSYTQYF.

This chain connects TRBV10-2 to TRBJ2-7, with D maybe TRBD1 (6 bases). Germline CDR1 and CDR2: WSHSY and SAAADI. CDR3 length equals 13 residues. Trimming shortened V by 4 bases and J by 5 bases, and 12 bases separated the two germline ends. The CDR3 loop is CASSGDRWNEQYF. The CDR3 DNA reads TGCGCCAGCAGTGGAGACAGGTGGAACGAGCAGTACTTC.

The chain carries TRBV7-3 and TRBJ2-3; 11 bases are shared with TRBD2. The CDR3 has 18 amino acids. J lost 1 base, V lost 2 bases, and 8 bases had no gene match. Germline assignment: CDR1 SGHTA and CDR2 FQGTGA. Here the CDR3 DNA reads TGTGCCAGCAGCTTACGGGGCACTAGCGGGGGCCGCACAGATACGCAGTATTTT. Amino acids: CASSLRGTSGGRTDTQYF.

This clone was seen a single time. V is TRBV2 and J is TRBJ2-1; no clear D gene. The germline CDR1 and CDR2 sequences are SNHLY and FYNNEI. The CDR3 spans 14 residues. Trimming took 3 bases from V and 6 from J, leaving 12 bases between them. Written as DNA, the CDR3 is TGTGCCAGCAGTGATATTCGGGTAGCCAATGAGCAGTTCTTC. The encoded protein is CASSDIRVANEQFF.

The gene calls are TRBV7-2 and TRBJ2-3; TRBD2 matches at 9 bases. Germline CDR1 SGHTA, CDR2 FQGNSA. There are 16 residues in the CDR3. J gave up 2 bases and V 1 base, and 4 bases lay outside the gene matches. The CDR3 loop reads CASSLVAGAPTDTQYF. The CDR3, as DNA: TGTGCCAGCAGCTTAGTAGCGGGGGCTCCCACAGATACGCAGTATTTT.

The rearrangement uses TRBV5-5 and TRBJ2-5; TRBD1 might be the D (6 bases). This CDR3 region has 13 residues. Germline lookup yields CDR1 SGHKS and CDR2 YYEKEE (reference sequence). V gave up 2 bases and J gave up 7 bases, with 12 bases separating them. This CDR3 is CASSLNREVTQYF. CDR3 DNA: TGTGCCAGCAGCTTAAACAGGGAAGTGACCCAGTACTTC.

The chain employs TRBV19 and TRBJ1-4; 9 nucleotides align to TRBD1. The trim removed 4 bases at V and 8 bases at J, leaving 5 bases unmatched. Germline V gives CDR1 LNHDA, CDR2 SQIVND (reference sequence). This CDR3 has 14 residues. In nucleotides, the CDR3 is TGTGCCAGTAGTACCACAGGGGGCAAGGAAAAACTGTTTTTT. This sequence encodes CASSTTGGKEKLFF.

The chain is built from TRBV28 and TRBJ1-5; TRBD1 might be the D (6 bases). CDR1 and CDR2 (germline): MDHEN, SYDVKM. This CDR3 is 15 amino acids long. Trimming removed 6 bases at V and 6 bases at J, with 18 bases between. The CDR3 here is CASSSDRKGGQPQHF. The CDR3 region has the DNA TGTGCCAGCAGCTCAGACAGAAAAGGGGGTCAGCCCCAGCATTTT.

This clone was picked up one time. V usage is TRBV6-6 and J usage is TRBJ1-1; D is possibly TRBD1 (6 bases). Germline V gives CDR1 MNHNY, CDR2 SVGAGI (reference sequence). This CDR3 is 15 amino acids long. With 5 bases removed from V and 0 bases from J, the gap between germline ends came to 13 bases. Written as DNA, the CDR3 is TGTGCCAGCAGTGGCGGACAGCCCTTGAACACTGAAGCTTTCTTT. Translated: CASSGGQPLNTEAFF.

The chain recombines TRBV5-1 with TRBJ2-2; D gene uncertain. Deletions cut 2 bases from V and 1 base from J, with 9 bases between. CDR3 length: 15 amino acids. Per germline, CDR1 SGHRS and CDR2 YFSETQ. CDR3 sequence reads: CASSLPSQNTGELFF. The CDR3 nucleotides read TGCGCCAGCAGCTTACCCTCACAGAACACCGGGGAGCTGTTTTTT.

The CDR3 DNA reads TGTGCCAGTAGTATGGAGGGGCCTACTGAAGCTTTCTTT. Translation: CASSMEGPTEAFF. The chain has TRBV19 and TRBJ1-1; tentatively, D is TRBD1 (5 bases). The CDR3 has 13 amino acids. Germline loops: CDR1 LNHDA, CDR2 SQIVND (reference sequence). Trimming pared 3 bases from V and 5 bases from J, leaving 10 bases between.

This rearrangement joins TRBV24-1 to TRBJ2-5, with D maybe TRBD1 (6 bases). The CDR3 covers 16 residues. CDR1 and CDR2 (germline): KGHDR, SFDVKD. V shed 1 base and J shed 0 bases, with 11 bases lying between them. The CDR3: CATSDFGGRDQETQYF. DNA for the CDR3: TGTGCCACCAGTGATTTTGGGGGCCGCGACCAAGAGACCCAGTACTTC.

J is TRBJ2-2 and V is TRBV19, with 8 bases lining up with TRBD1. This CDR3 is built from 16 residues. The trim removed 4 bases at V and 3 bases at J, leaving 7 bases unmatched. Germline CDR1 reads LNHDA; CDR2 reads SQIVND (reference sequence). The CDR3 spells CASSSDRGQYTGELFF. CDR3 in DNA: TGTGCCAGTAGTAGTGACAGGGGTCAGTACACCGGGGAGCTGTTTTTT.

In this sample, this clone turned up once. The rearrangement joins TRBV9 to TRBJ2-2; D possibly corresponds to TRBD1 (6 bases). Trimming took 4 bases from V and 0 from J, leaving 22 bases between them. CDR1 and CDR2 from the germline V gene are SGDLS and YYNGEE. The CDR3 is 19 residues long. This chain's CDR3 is CASSSPSYGTTTNTGELFF. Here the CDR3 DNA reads TGTGCCAGCAGCTCCCCTAGTTATGGGACAACTACGAACACCGGGGAGCTGTTTTTT.

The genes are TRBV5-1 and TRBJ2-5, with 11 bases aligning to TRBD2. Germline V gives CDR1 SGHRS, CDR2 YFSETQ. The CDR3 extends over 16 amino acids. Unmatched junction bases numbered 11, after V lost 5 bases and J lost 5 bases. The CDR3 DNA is TGCGCCAGCAGTTTTAGCGGGAGGGCCGCGGGGGAGACCCAGTACTTC. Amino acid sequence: CASSFSGRAAGETQYF.

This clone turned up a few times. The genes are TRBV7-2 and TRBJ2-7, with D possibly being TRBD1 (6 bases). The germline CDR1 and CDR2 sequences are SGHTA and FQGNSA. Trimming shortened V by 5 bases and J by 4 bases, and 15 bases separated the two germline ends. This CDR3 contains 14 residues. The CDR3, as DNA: TGTGCCAGCAGCCCGACGTTACAGGGTTACGAGCAGTACTTC. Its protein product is CASSPTLQGYEQYF.

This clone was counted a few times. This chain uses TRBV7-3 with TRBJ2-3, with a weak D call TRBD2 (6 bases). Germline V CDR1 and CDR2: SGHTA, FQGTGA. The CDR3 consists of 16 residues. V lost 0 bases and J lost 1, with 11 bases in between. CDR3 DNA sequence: TGTGCCAGCAGCTTAACGGCTAGCGCCCGCACAGATACGCAGTATTTT. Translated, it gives CASSLTASARTDTQYF.

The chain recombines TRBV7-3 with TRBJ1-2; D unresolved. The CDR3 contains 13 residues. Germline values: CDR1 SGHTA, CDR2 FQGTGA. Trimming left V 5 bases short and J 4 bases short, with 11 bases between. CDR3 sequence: CASSERSGYGYTF. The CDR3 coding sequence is TGTGCCAGCAGCGAACGAAGCGGCTATGGCTACACCTTC.

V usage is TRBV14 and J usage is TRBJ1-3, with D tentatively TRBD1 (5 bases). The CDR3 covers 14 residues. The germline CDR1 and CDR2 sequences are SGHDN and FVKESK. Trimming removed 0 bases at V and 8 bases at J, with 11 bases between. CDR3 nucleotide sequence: TGTGCCAGCAGCCAAGAGGACAATCGGGACACCATATATTTT. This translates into CASSQEDNRDTIYF.

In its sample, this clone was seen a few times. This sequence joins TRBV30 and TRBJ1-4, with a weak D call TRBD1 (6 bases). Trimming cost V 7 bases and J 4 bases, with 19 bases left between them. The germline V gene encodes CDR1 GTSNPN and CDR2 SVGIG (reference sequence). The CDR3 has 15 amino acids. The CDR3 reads CAFAPGAGDNEKLFF. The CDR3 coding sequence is TGTGCCTTCGCCCCAGGGGCAGGGGATAATGAAAAACTGTTTTTT. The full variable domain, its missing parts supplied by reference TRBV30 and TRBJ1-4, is SQTIHQWPATLVQPVGSPLSLECTVEGTSNPNLYWYRQAAGRGLQLLFYSVGIGQISSEVPQNLSASRPQDRQFILSSKKLLLSDSGFYLCAFAPGAGDNEKLFFGSGTQLSVL.

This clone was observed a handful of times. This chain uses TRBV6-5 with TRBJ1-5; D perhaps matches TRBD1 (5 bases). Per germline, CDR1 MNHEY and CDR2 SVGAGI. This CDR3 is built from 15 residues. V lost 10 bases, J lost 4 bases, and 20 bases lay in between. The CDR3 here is CATFLPTALNQPQHF. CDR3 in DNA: TGTGCCACGTTCTTACCGACAGCTCTTAATCAGCCCCAGCATTTT.